The entry below describes one T cell receptor beta chain. Its antigen is not known. CDR3 length: 15 residues. V was pared by 4 bases and J by 2 bases, with 11 bases between. From germline, CDR1 is SGHDN and CDR2 FVKESK. These data are taken from a study of shared clonotypes between healthy human individuals. Study conclusions and caveats: Generally, naive subsets came out with larger estimated richness than memory subsets.

Assay: immunoSEQ multiplex PCR; the TCRdb copy retains only in-frame clones and omits some. The data contain approximately 1,500,000 clones, around 97% of them singletons. The genes are TRBV14 and TRBJ2-2, with D tentatively TRBD1 (6 bases). The source is a man aged 30-40 years in good health. The sample consisted of naive CD4+ T cells sorted from blood. Subset of the sample: CD45RA+ positively selected. In DNA form, the CDR3 reads TGTGCCAGCAGCCGTACAGGGAGTAACACCGGGGAGCTGTTTTTT. It translates to CASSRTGSNTGELFF. The full variable domain, in which reference TRBV14 and TRBJ2-2 provide the parts outside the CDR3, is EAGVTQFPSHSVIEKGQTVTLRCDPISGHDNLYWYRRVMGKEIKFLLHFVKESKQDESGMPNNRFLAERTGGTYSTLKVQPAELEDSGVYFCASSRTGSNTGELFFGEGSRLTVL.